This T cell receptor (beta chain) is drawn from a study of regulatory T cells in long-lasting Graves disease. Study in general: Antithyroid drugs had been given to newly diagnosed Graves' patients for under 3 months. Study-wide results and limits: TRBV28, TRBJ1-2 and TRBJ2-5 emerged as the favored segments in persistent disease.

Deletions cut 1 base from V and 6 bases from J, with 3 bases between. The CDR3 sequence is 12 residues long. Germline V gene lookup returns CDR1 LGHDT and CDR2 YNNKEL (reference sequence). Both iRepertoire HTBI primers and Arm-PCR of CDR3 regions were used to build the TCR beta libraries. TCRdb independently ran MiXCR on the multiplex PCR reads; one entry per CDR3 protein. The sample yields fewer than 350,000 distinct CDR3 sequences, 18% seen once. Sample time point: newly diagnosed GD, antithyroid drugs for less than 3 months. PBMC RNA served as the TCR library source. The authors diagnosed Graves' disease using American Thyroid Association guidelines. An endocrinology department in Xi'an, China, recruited the patients. This clonotype occurred a few times. The target antigen is unknown.

The sequence derives from a female donor with Graves disease. V gene TRBV3-1 combines with J gene TRBJ2-2; D is unresolved. Specimen: peripheral blood mononuclear cells (PBMCs), collected at new diagnosis, from a patient treated with antithyroid drugs. CDR3 nucleotide sequence: TGTGCCAGCAGCCAAGTTTCCGGGGAGCTGTTTTTT. It encodes CASSQVSGELFF.